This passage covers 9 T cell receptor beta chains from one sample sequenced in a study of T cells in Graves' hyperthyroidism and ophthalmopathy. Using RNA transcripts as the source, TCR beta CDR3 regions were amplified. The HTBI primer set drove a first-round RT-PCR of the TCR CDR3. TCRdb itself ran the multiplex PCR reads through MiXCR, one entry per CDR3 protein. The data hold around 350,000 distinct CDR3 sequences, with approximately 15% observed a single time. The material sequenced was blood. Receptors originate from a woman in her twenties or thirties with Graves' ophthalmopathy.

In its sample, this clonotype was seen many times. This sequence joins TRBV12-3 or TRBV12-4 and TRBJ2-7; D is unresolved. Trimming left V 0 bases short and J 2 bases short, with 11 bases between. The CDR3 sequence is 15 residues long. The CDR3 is CASSLAGILTYEQYF. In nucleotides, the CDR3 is TGTGCCAGCAGTTTAGCGGGCATCCTGACCTACGAGCAGTACTTC.

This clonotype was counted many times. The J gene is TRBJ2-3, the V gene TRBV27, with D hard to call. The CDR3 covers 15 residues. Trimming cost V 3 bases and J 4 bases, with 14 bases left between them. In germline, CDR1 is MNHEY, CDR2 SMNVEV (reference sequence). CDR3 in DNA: TGTGCCAGCAGTTTGCAGGCCGTCGGCTCAGATACGCAGTATTTT. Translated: CASSLQAVGSDTQYF.

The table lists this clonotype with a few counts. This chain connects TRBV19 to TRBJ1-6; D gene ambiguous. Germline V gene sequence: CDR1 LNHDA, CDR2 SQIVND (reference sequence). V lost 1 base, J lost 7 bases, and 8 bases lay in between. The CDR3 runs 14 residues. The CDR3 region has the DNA TGTGCCAGTAGTATAGTGGGCAACAATTCACCCCTCCACTTT. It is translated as CASSIVGNNSPLHF.

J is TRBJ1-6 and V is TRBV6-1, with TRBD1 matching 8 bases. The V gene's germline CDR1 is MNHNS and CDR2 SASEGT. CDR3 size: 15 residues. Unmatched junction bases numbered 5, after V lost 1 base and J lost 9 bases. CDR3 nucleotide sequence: TGTGCCAGCAGTGAAGTGACAGGGGTTCTTTCACCCCTCCACTTT. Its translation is CASSEVTGVLSPLHF.

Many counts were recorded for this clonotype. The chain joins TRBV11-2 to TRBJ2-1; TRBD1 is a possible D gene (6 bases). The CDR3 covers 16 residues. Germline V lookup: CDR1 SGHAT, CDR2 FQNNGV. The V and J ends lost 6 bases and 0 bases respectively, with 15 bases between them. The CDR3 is CASRRPGQSSYNEQFF. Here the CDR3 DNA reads TGTGCCAGCAGGCGCCCCGGACAGAGCTCCTACAATGAGCAGTTCTTC.

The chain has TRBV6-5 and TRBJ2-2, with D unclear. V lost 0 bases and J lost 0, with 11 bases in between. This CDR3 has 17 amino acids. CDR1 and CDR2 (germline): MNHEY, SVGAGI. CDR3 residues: CASSYSSGRANTGELFF. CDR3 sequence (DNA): TGTGCCAGCAGTTACTCTTCCGGCCGCGCGAACACCGGGGAGCTGTTTTTT.

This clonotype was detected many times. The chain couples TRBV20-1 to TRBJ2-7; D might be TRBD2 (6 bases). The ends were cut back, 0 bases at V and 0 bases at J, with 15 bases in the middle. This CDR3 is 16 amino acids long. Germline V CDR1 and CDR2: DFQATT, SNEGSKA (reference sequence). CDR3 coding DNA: TGCAGTGCTAGAGATATGCGGGGTTTTAGCTCCTACGAGCAGTACTTC. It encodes CSARDMRGFSSYEQYF.

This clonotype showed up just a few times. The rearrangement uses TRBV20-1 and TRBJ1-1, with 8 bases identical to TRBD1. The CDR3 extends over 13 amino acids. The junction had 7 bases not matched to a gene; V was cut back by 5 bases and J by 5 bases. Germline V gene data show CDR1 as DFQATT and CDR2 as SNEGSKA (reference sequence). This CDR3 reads CSAPNTGGTEAFF. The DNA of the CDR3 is TGCAGTGCTCCGAACACAGGGGGAACTGAAGCTTTCTTT.

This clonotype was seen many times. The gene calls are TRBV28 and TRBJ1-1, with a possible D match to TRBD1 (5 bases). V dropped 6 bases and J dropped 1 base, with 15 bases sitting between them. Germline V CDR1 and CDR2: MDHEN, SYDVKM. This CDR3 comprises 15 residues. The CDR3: CASRGQGLGNTEAFF. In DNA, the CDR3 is TGTGCCAGCAGGGGGCAGGGCCTTGGGAACACTGAAGCTTTCTTT.